The rows below give T cell receptor beta chains drawn from one sample of a study of cytomegalovirus exposure and HLA in healthy donors. The repertoire was sequenced with immunoSEQ multiplex PCR; TCRdb's copy has only in-frame clones and lacks some. The sample's table shows 50,000 to 70,000 clones. Sequencing was performed on PBMCs. The receptor source for this set is a woman aged 18-29 years in good health and CMV-seronegative. CDR3s include the opening cysteine and the closing phenylalanine or tryptophan. Fields, in order: D gene, J gene, V gene, CDR3 protein, CDR3 DNA. The D gene is left open where the match is weak.

TRBD2 TRBJ2-3 TRBV30 CAWSGVGLAGVDTDTQYF TGTGCCTGGAGTGGGGTGGGACTAGCGGGAGTCGATACAGATACGCAGTATTTT
TRBD1 TRBJ1-1 TRBV29-1 CSVLTGTNTEAFF TGCAGCGTGTTGACAGGGACGAACACTGAAGCTTTCTTT
NA TRBJ1-2 TRBV30 CAWGQFSGRLGYTF TGTGCCTGGGGTCAATTCAGCGGGCGTCTCGGCTACACCTTC
NA TRBJ2-5 TRBV2 CASSDGGARSETQYF TGTGCCAGCAGTGATGGTGGGGCGAGGTCGGAGACCCAGTACTTC
TRBD1 TRBJ2-2 TRBV27 CASSGPGGLRTGELFF TGTGCCAGCAGTGGTCCAGGGGGCCTTAGGACCGGGGAGCTGTTTTTT
NA TRBJ2-7 TRBV7-2 CASSLVSGSGYEQYF TGTGCCAGCAGCTTAGTAAGTGGGAGCGGCTACGAGCAGTACTTC
TRBD2 TRBJ2-7 TRBV2 CASSDREGSGFYEQYF TGTGCCAGCAGTGATCGGGAGGGTAGCGGATTCTACGAGCAGTACTTC
NA TRBJ2-2 TRBV6-5 CAVQPGANTGELFF TGTGCAGTCCAGCCGGGGGCGAACACCGGGGAGCTGTTTTTT
NA TRBJ1-6 TRBV6-5 CASSYSGPDLHF TGTGCCAGCAGTTACTCGGGGCCGGACCTCCACTTT
TRBD1 TRBJ1-1 TRBV5-4 CASSPRGTVNTEAFF TGTGCCAGCAGCCCTAGGGGGACAGTGAACACTGAAGCTTTCTTT
TRBD1 TRBJ1-4 TRBV5-6 CASTHGGTGDEKLFF TGTGCCAGCACCCACGGGGGGACAGGGGATGAAAAACTGTTTTTT
TRBD2 TRBJ2-5 TRBV5-1 CASSLGNSGEETQYF TGCGCCAGCAGCTTAGGTAATAGCGGGGAAGAGACCCAGTACTTC
TRBD1 TRBJ1-1 TRBV27 CASSLTGAKLNTEAFF TGTGCCAGCAGTTTAACAGGGGCCAAGTTGAACACTGAAGCTTTCTTT
TRBD1 TRBJ1-2 TRBV6-6 CASSYPEQGADGYTF TGTGCCAGCAGTTACCCAGAACAGGGGGCAGATGGCTACACCTTC
NA TRBJ2-7 TRBV4-2 CASSHGPSYEQYF TGTGCCAGCAGCCATGGGCCATCCTACGAGCAGTACTTC
NA TRBJ1-2 TRBV9 CASSGERGGIGYTF TGTGCCAGCAGCGGAGAAAGGGGTGGGATCGGCTACACCTTC
NA TRBJ2-7 TRBV29-1 CSGYRTGEQYF TGCAGCGGTTACAGGACGGGCGAGCAGTACTTC
NA TRBJ2-7 TRBV19 CASSGSTYSSYEQYF TGTGCCAGTAGTGGGTCTACTTACAGCTCCTACGAGCAGTACTTC
TRBD2 TRBJ2-2 TRBV5-1 CASNLGAGGPGTGELFF TGCGCCAGCAACCTGGGAGCGGGAGGGCCTGGCACCGGGGAGCTGTTTTTT
NA TRBJ1-5 TRBV4-1 CASSQDTRIRNQPQHF TGCGCCAGCAGCCAAGATACCAGGATCCGCAATCAGCCCCAGCATTTT
NA TRBJ2-7 TRBV19 CASSMEGSYEQYF TGTGCCAGTAGTATGGAGGGATCCTACGAGCAGTACTTC
NA TRBJ1-1 TRBV7-9 CASSWEEGGTEAFF TGTGCCAGCAGCTGGGAGGAGGGAGGCACTGAAGCTTTCTTT
TRBD2 TRBJ2-2 TRBV9 CASSASGRNTGELFF TGTGCCAGCAGCGCTAGCGGGAGAAACACCGGGGAGCTGTTTTTT
NA TRBJ1-1 TRBV28 CASRGGTRAFF TGTGCCAGCAGGGGGGGGACAAGAGCTTTCTTT
NA TRBJ2-7 TRBV4-1 CASSQGPGVFDYEQYF TGCGCCAGCAGCCAAGGGCCAGGGGTTTTCGACTACGAGCAGTACTTC
NA TRBJ2-7 TRBV25-1 CASSESPVSYEQYF TGTGCCAGCAGTGAATCTCCCGTCTCCTACGAGCAGTACTTC
NA TRBJ1-2 TRBV19 CASSISPRENYGYTF TGTGCCAGTAGTATTAGTCCCAGGGAAAACTATGGCTACACCTTC
NA TRBJ2-1 TRBV5-1 CASRATGSFYNEQFF TGCGCCAGCAGAGCCACCGGGTCTTTCTACAATGAGCAGTTCTTC
TRBD1 TRBJ2-2 TRBV30 CAWSSDRQGALGELFF TGTGCCTGGAGTTCAGACAGACAGGGGGCTCTCGGGGAGCTGTTTTTT
TRBD1 TRBJ1-2 TRBV5-1 CASSLVGTGLHGYTF TGCGCCAGCAGCTTGGTGGGGACAGGGCTTCATGGCTACACCTTC
NA TRBJ1-1 TRBV27 CASSLGRGNTEAFF TGTGCCAGCAGTTTAGGGCGGGGAAACACTGAAGCTTTCTTT
NA TRBJ1-4 TRBV30 CAWKRQEGIEKLFF TGTGCCTGGAAGAGGCAGGAGGGTATAGAAAAACTGTTTTTT
NA TRBJ1-1 TRBV7-9 CASSLLAEAFF TGTGCCAGCAGCCTCCTCGCTGAAGCTTTCTTT
NA TRBJ1-1 TRBV28 CASSYLTNTEAFF TGTGCCAGCAGTTACCTAACGAACACTGAAGCTTTCTTT
TRBD1 TRBJ2-1 TRBV9 CASSVAKVQRSGGYNEQFF TGTGCCAGCAGCGTGGCGAAGGTTCAGCGTTCAGGGGGCTACAATGAGCAGTTCTTC
NA TRBJ1-6 TRBV19 CASRGQVLSSPLHF TGTGCCAGTAGGGGGCAGGTCCTAAGTTCACCCCTCCACTTT